Each of the 5 T cell receptor beta chains below was sequenced from the same sample in a study of cytomegalovirus exposure and HLA in healthy donors. The PCR contained 60 Vbeta and 13 Jbeta primers. Only in-frame clones appear in the TCRdb table, and some are missing; sequencing was by immunoSEQ multiplex PCR. The sample consists of over 150,000 clones, over 75% of them appearing once. The source material was PBMCs. The source of these receptors is a human donor in good health.

V gene TRBV19 combines with J gene TRBJ1-1, with a tentative D call TRBD1 (5 bases). The germline V gene encodes CDR1 LNHDA and CDR2 SQIVND (reference sequence). Trimming took 5 bases from V and 2 from J, leaving 12 bases between them. The CDR3 consists of 14 residues. CDR3 bases: TGTGCCAGTAGTGCCGGGGGGGGAAACACTGAAGCTTTCTTT. Amino acids: CASSAGGGNTEAFF.

Written as DNA, the CDR3 is TGCGCCAGCAGACCACGGCTAGCGGGGGCCCAAGAGACCCAGTACTTC. Translation gives CASRPRLAGAQETQYF. V usage is TRBV5-1 and J usage is TRBJ2-5, with 10 bases that match TRBD2. This CDR3 is built from 16 residues. The germline V gene has CDR1 SGHRS and CDR2 YFSETQ. The V segment lost 5 bases and the J segment 1 base; nucleotides outside the gene matches: 8.

The chain links TRBV2 to TRBJ2-7; TRBD1 is a possible D gene (6 bases). The CDR3 contains 14 residues. The germline V gene has CDR1 SNHLY and CDR2 FYNNEI. V lost 5 bases and J lost 6, with 17 bases in between. The CDR3 DNA sequence: TGTGCCAGCAGTAGTTTAGGGGGTTTCCGCGAGCAGTACTTC. Amino acids: CASSSLGGFREQYF. The full variable domain, rest sourced from reference TRBV2 and TRBJ2-7, is EPEVTQTPSHQVTQMGQEVILRCVPISNHLYFYWYRQILGQKVEFLVSFYNNEISEKSEIFDDQFSVERPDGSNFTLKIRSTKLEDSAMYFCASSSLGGFREQYFGPGTRLTVT.

J is TRBJ2-1 and V is TRBV5-1, with D maybe TRBD1 (6 bases). Per germline, CDR1 SGHRS and CDR2 YFSETQ. The CDR3 has 15 amino acids. Trimming shortened V by 0 bases and J by 8 bases, and 15 bases separated the two germline ends. CDR3 loop: CASSLGTPRGHEQFF. In DNA, the CDR3 is TGCGCCAGCAGCTTGGGGACCCCCAGGGGTCATGAGCAGTTCTTC.

This chain joins TRBV19 and TRBJ1-1, with TRBD1 matching over 8 bases. CDR3 length: 14 residues. The V and J ends lost 4 bases and 5 bases, in that order; junction bases with no gene match: 6. Germline V CDR1 and CDR2: LNHDA, SQIVND (reference sequence). Here the CDR3 reads CASSTQGAKTEAFF. DNA for the CDR3: TGTGCCAGTAGTACTCAGGGGGCGAAAACTGAAGCTTTCTTT.